Included here is one T cell receptor beta chain sequence, with context. Its specificity is unknown. This specimen comes from a study of T cell clonotyping in hematopoietic cell transplantation. Whole-study findings and limits: At the given depth, recipient repertoires were over 95% de novo clonotypes. Pathologically expanded recipient clonotypes increased progressively from day 30 to day 180 as diversity fell. Without cell sorting, CD4 versus CD8 contributions remain unresolved.

Indicated time point: recipient sample about 28 days before transplant, after cytoreduction. CDR3 size: 16 residues. V trimming: 3 bases; J trimming: 0 bases; junction bases outside the gene matches: 6. The germline V gene encodes CDR1 SGHDN and CDR2 FVKESK. Data came from immunoSEQ multiplex PCR; TCRdb stores just in-frame clones and leaves some out. The table includes tens of thousands of clones, 85% to 90% detected once. This sequence originates from a man between 60 and 70 years old with biphenotypic leukemia. Some clones in this sample may be carry-over from other donors' samples. Sequences were derived from peripheral blood mononuclear cells, sampled before stem cell transplant. The chain recombines TRBV14 with TRBJ2-3; 7 positions match TRBD2. CDR3 in amino acids: CASSQDRAGSTDTQYF. CDR3 DNA: TGTGCCAGCAGCCAGGACCGAGCGGGGAGCACAGATACGCAGTATTTT.